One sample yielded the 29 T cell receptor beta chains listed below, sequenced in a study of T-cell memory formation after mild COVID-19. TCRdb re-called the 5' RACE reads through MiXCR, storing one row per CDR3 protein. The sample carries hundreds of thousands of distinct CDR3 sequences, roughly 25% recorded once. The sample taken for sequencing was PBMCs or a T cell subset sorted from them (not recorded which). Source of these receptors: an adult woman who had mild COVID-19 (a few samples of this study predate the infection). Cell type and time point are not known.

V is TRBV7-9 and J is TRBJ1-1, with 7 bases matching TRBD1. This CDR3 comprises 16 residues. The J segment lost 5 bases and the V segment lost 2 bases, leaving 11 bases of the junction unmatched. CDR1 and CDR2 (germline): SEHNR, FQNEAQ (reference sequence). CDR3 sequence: CASSLRGPRAGTEAFF. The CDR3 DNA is TGTGCCAGCAGCTTAAGGGGGCCCAGGGCGGGAACTGAAGCTTTCTTT. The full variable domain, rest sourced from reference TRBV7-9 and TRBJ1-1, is DTGVSQNPRHKITKRGQNVTFRCDPISEHNRLYWYRQTLGQGPEFLTYFQNEAQLEKSRLLSDRFSAERPKGSFSTLEIQRTEQGDSAMYLCASSLRGPRAGTEAFFGQGTRLTVV.

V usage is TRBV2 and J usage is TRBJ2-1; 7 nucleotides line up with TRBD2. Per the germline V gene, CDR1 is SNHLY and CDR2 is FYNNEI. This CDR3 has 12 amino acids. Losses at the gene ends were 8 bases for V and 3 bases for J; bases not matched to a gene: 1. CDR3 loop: CASGRDYNEQFF. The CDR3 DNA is TGTGCCAGCGGGAGGGACTACAATGAGCAGTTCTTC.

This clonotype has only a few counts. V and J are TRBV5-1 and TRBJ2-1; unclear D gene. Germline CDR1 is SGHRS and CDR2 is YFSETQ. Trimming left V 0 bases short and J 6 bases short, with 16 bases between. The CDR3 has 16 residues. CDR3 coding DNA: TGCGCCAGCAGCTTGGAGAAGGGTATTAGGGCCAATGAGCAGTTCTTC. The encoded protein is CASSLEKGIRANEQFF.

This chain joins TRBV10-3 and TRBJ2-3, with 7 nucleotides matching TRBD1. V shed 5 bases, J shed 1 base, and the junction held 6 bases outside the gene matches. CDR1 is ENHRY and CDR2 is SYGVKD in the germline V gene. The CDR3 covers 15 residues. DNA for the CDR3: TGTGCCATCAGTCGGACAGGCGTGGGCACAGATACGCAGTATTTT. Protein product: CAISRTGVGTDTQYF.

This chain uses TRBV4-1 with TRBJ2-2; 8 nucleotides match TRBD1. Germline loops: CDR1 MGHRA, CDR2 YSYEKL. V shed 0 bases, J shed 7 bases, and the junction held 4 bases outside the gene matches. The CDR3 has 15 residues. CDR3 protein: CASSQEDRVNGELFF. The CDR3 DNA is TGCGCCAGCAGCCAAGAGGACAGGGTAAACGGGGAGCTGTTTTTT.

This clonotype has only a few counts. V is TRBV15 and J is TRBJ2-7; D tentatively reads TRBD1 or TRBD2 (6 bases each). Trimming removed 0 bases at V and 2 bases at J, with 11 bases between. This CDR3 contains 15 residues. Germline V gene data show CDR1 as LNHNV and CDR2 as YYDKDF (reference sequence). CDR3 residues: CATSRDGRGAYEQYF. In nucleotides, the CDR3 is TGTGCCACCAGCAGAGATGGAAGGGGGGCCTACGAGCAGTACTTC.

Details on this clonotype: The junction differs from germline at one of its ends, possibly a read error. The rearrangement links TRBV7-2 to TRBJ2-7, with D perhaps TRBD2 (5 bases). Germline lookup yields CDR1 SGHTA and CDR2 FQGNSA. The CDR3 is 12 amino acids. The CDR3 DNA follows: TGTGCCAGCAGTTTAGTACCGGGGGAGCAGTACTTC. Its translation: CASSLVPGEQYF.

The CDR3 spells CASRIRDRAIDTEAFF. Written as DNA, the CDR3 is TGTGCCAGCAGAATACGGGACAGGGCGATAGACACTGAAGCTTTCTTT. The chain has TRBV6-2 or TRBV6-3 and TRBJ1-1; 9 bases map to TRBD1. Germline assignment: CDR1 MNHEY and CDR2 SVGEGT. The CDR3 runs to 16 residues. V lost 6 bases and J lost 3; bases outside the gene matches: 11.

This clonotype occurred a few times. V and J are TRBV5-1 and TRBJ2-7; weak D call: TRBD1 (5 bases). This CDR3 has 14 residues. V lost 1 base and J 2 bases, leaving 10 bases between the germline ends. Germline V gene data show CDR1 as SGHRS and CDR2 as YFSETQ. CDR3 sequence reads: CASSLRLGAYEQYF. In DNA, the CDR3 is TGCGCCAGCAGCTTGCGCCTAGGGGCCTACGAGCAGTACTTC.

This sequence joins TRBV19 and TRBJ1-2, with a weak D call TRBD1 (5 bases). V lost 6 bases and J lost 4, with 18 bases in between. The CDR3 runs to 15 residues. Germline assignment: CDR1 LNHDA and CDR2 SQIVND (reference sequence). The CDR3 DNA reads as TGTGCCAGTAGCCCTGATGGTTCGGGGCTCTATGGCTACACCTTC. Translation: CASSPDGSGLYGYTF.

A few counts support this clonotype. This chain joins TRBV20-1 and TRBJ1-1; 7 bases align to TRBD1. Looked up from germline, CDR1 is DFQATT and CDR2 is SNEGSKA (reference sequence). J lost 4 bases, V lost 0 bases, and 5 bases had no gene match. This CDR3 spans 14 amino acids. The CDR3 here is CSARDQGVTTEAFF. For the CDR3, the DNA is TGCAGTGCTAGAGATCAGGGGGTAACCACTGAAGCTTTCTTT.

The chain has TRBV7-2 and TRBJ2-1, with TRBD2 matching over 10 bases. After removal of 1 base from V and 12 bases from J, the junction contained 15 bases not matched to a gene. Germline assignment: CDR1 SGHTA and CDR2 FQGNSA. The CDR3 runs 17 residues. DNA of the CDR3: TGTGCCAGCAGCTTAGTGGCTAGCGGGAGCGTTTGGAAACGGCAGTTCTTC. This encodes CASSLVASGSVWKRQFF.

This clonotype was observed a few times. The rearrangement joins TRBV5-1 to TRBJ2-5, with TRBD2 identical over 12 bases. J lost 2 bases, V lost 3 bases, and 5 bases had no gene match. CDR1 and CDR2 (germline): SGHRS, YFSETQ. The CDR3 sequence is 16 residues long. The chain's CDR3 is CASSYRTSGNQETQYF. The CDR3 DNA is TGCGCCAGCAGCTATCGGACTAGCGGGAATCAAGAGACCCAGTACTTC.

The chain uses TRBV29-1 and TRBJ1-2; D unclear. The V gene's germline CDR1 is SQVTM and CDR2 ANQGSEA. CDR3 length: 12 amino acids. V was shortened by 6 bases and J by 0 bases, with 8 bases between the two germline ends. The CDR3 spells CSVGGSNYGYTF. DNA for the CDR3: TGCAGCGTAGGAGGTTCTAACTATGGCTACACCTTC.

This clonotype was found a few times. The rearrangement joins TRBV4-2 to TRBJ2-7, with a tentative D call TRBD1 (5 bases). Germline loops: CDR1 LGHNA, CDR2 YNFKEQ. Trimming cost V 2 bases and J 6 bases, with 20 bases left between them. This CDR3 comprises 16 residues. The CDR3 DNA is TGTGCCAGCAGCCAATCGGGTACCAGGGCATCGGGCGAGCAGTACTTC. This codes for CASSQSGTRASGEQYF.

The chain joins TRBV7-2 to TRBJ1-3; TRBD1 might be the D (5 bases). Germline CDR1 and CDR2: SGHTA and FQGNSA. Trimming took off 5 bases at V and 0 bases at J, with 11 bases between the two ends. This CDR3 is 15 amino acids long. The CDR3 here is CASSNRQFSGNTIYF. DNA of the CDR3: TGTGCCAGCAGCAACAGACAGTTCTCTGGAAACACCATATATTTT.

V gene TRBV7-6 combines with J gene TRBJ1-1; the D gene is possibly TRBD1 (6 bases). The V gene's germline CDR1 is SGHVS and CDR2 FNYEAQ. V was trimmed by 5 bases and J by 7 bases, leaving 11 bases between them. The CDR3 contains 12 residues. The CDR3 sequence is CASSPGQREAFF. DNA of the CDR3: TGTGCCAGCAGCCCAGGACAGCGTGAAGCTTTCTTT.

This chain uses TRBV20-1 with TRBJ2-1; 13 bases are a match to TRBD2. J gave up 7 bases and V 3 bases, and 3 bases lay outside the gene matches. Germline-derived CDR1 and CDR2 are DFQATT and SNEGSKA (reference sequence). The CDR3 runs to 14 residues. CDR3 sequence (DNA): TGCAGTGCTAGGCCGGGACTAGCGGGGAATGAGCAGTTCTTC. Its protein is CSARPGLAGNEQFF.

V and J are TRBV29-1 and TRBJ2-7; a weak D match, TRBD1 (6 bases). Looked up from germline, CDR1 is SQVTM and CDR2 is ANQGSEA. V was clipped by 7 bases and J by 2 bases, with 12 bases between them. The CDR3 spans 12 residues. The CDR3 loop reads CSARDTTYEQYF. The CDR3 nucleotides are TGCAGCGCCCGGGACACCACCTACGAGCAGTACTTC.

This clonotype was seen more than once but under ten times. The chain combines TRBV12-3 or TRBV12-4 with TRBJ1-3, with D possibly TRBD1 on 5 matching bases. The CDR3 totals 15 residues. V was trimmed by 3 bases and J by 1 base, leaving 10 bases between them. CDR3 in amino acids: CASSFGTVSGNTIYF. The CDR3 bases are TGTGCCAGCAGTTTCGGGACGGTATCTGGAAACACCATATATTTT.

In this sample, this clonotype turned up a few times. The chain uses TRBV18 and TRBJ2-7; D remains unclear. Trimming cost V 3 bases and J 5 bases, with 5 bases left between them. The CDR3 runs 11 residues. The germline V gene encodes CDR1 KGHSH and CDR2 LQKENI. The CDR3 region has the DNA TGTGCCAGCTCACCCCGCGACGAGCAGTACTTC. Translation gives CASSPRDEQYF.

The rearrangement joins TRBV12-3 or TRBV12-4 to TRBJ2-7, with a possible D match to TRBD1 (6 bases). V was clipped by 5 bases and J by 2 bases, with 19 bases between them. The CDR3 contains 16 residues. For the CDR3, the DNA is TGTGCCAGCAGTCCGAGTTTAGGGGGATTGCCCTACGAGCAGTACTTC. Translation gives CASSPSLGGLPYEQYF.

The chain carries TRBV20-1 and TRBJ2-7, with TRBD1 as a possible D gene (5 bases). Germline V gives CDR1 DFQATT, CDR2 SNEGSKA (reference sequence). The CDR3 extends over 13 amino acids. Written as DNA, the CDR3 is TGCAGCGCCGTATCAGACAGTGCCTACGAGCAGTACTTC. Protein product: CSAVSDSAYEQYF.

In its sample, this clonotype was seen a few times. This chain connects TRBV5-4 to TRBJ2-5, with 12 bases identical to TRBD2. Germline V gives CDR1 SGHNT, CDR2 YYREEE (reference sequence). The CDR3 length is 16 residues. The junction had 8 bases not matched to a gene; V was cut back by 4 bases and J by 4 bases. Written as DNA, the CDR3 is TGTGCCAGCAGCCGAGGACTAGCGGGGTTCGGAGAGACCCAGTACTTC. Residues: CASSRGLAGFGETQYF.

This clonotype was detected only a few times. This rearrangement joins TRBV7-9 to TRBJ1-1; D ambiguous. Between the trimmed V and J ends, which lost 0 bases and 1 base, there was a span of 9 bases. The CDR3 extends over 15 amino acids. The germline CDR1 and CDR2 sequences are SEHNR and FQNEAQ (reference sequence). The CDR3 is CASSLAVRRNTEAFF. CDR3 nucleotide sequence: TGTGCCAGCAGCTTAGCGGTCCGCCGGAACACTGAAGCTTTCTTT.

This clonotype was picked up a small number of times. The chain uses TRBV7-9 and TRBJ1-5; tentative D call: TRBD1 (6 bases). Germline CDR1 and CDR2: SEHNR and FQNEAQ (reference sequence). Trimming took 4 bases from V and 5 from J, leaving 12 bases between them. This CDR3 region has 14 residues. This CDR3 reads CASSSQGSHQPQHF. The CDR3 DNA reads TGTGCCAGCAGCTCACAGGGTTCCCATCAGCCCCAGCATTTT.

This CDR3 is CASSLSAGYTYNEQFF. The CDR3 nucleotides are TGTGCCAGCAGCTTGTCGGCAGGGTACACCTACAATGAGCAGTTCTTC. The chain employs TRBV5-5 and TRBJ2-1; a possible D gene is TRBD1 (5 bases). Per the germline V gene, CDR1 is SGHKS and CDR2 is YYEKEE (reference sequence). CDR3 size: 16 residues. Trimming stripped 1 base from V and 2 bases from J, with 13 bases between. Supplemented by reference TRBV5-5 and TRBJ2-1, the full variable domain reads DAGVTQSPTHLIKTRGQQVTLRCSPISGHKSVSWYQQVLGQGPQFIFQYYEKEERGRGNFPDRFSARQFPNYSSELNVNALLLGDSALYLCASSLSAGYTYNEQFFGPGTRLTVL.

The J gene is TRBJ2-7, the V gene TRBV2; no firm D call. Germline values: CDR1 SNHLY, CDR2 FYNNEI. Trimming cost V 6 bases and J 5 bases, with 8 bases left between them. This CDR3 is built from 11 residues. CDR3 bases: TGTGCCAGCAGAGAATACGACGAGCAGTACTTC. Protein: CASREYDEQYF.

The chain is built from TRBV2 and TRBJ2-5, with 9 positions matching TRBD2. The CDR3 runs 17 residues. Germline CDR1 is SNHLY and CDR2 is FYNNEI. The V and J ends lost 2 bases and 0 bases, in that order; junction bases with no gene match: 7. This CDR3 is CASSEKRGAWYQETQYF. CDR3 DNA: TGTGCCAGCAGTGAAAAGCGGGGGGCCTGGTACCAAGAGACCCAGTACTTC.